These T cell receptor beta chains were read from a single sample in a study of blood T cell repertoires in COVID-19. Sequencing used immunoSEQ multiplex PCR; TCRdb keeps in-frame clones, though not all of them. The sample consists of 70,000 or so clones, around three quarters of them appearing once. Sample: peripheral blood. These receptors came from a man in his sixties with acute or convalescent COVID-19. Both conserved end residues are part of each CDR3. The D gene is left open where the match is weak. Expanded clones are given a class, and other clones once, few, many or no size at all.

J | V | size | D | CDR3 | DNA
TRBJ2-5 | TRBV4-1 | . | TRBD2 | CASSQDFRTSGALTQYF | TGCGCCAGCAGCCAAGATTTTCGGACTAGCGGGGCGTTAACCCAGTACTTC
TRBJ2-1 | TRBV10-3 | . | TRBD2 | CAISGTSGYNEQFF | TGTGCCATCAGTGGAACTAGCGGGTACAATGAGCAGTTCTTC
TRBJ1-5 | TRBV6-5 | . | TRBD1 | CASSHTGGSNQPQHF | TGTGCCAGCAGTCACACAGGGGGTAGCAATCAGCCCCAGCATTTT
TRBJ1-5 | TRBV7-2 | . | . | CASSLTRDSNQPQHF | TGTGCCAGCAGCTTAACTCGGGATAGCAATCAGCCCCAGCATTTT
TRBJ2-1 | TRBV9 | . | . | CASSVAGLYNEQFF | TGTGCCAGCAGCGTTGCGGGGTTGTACAATGAGCAGTTCTTC
TRBJ1-2 | TRBV15 | . | . | CATSGDQRGYGYTF | TGTGCCACCAGCGGAGACCAGAGAGGCTATGGCTACACCTTC
TRBJ2-2 | TRBV5-1 | . | . | CASSFEPGGGTGELFF | TGCGCCAGCAGCTTCGAGCCCGGGGGTGGCACCGGGGAGCTGTTTTTT
TRBJ2-7 | TRBV7-3 | . | TRBD1 | CASSSSGGYEQYF | TGTGCCAGCAGCTCTTCAGGGGGCTACGAGCAGTACTTC
TRBJ1-2 | TRBV6-1 | . | . | CASSGGGARRTVGYTF | TGTGCCAGCAGTGGGGGAGGGGCCCGTAGAACCGTAGGCTACACCTTC
TRBJ2-1 | TRBV11-2 | . | TRBD1 | CASSLNRGAYNEQFF | TGTGCCAGCAGCCTCAACAGGGGTGCCTACAATGAGCAGTTCTTC
TRBJ2-7 | TRBV3-1/TRBV3-2 | . | TRBD1 | CASSQRDRGLAEQYF | TGTGCCAGCAGCCAACGGGACAGGGGCTTAGCCGAGCAGTACTTC
TRBJ2-1 | TRBV9 | once | TRBD2 | CASSVVGLAGARSYNEQFF | TGTGCCAGCAGCGTAGTTGGACTAGCGGGGGCCCGCTCCTACAATGAGCAGTTCTTC
TRBJ1-1 | TRBV10-1 | . | TRBD1 | CASSDVSYRGGSEAFF | TGCGCCAGCAGTGATGTTAGCTACAGGGGGGGATCTGAAGCTTTCTTT
TRBJ1-2 | TRBV6-2/TRBV6-3 | . | TRBD1 | CASSYSTGQGSGYGYTF | TGTGCCAGCAGTTACTCGACAGGACAGGGGTCGGGCTATGGCTACACCTTC
TRBJ1-1 | TRBV7-8 | few | TRBD1 | CASSVSQGAEAFF | TGTGCCAGCAGCGTATCACAGGGGGCTGAAGCTTTCTTT
TRBJ1-1 | TRBV5-1 | . | . | CASRTAGGFGTNTEAFF | TGCGCCAGCAGAACCGCAGGAGGGTTTGGGACGAACACTGAAGCTTTCTTT
TRBJ1-1 | TRBV7-9 | once | . | CASSFADMGEAFF | TGTGCCAGCAGCTTCGCGGATATGGGTGAAGCTTTCTTT
TRBJ1-2 | TRBV19 | . | . | CASKTGLGQADYGYTF | TGTGCCAGTAAAACAGGATTGGGGCAGGCCGACTATGGCTACACCTTC
TRBJ1-3 | TRBV7-2 | . | . | CASSLRPGVSSGNTIYF | TGTGCCAGCAGCTTAAGACCCGGGGTGAGCTCTGGAAACACCATATATTTT
TRBJ1-1 | TRBV29-1 | . | . | CSVADRRRTEAFF | TGCAGCGTCGCGGACCGAAGGAGGACTGAAGCTTTCTTT
TRBJ2-2 | TRBV4-1 | . | TRBD1 | CASSRGQGYAGELFF | TGCGCCAGCAGCCGAGGACAGGGCTACGCCGGGGAGCTGTTTTTT
TRBJ1-3 | TRBV7-2 | . | . | CASSLGYRSSGNTIYF | TGTGCCAGCAGCTTAGGTTACAGGAGCTCTGGAAACACCATATATTTT
TRBJ2-5 | TRBV5-5 | . | TRBD1 | CASSQPGQGLETQYF | TGTGCCAGCAGCCAACCGGGACAGGGCTTGGAGACCCAGTACTTC
TRBJ2-2 | TRBV18 | . | . | CASSPATSPNTGELFF | TGTGCCAGCTCACCCGCGACAAGCCCCAACACCGGGGAGCTGTTTTTT
TRBJ2-7 | TRBV10-1 | once | TRBD1 | CASSRQGSYEQYF | TGCGCCAGCAGCAGACAGGGTTCCTACGAGCAGTACTTC
TRBJ2-1 | TRBV5-6 | . | . | CASSLRGMGLREQFF | TGTGCCAGCAGCTTGAGGGGCATGGGCCTTCGTGAGCAGTTCTTC
TRBJ2-1 | TRBV28 | . | TRBD1 | CASTSGGNSYNEQFF | TGTGCCAGCACCTCAGGGGGAAACTCCTACAATGAGCAGTTCTTC
TRBJ2-3 | TRBV6-5 | . | TRBD2 | CASSYDSGVKIDTQYF | TGTGCCAGCAGCTACGATAGCGGGGTTAAAATCGATACGCAGTATTTT
TRBJ1-1 | TRBV6-4 | once | TRBD1 | CASSIQGGGEAFF | TGTGCCAGCAGTATACAGGGGGGCGGGGAAGCTTTCTTT
TRBJ1-6 | TRBV6-4 | . | TRBD1 | CASSEGTGVGNSPLHF | TGTGCCAGCTCTGAGGGGACAGGGGTAGGGAATTCACCCCTCCACTTT
TRBJ1-2 | TRBV18 | once | TRBD1 | CASSRDSVSDGYTF | TGTGCCAGCTCACGGGACAGCGTGTCCGATGGCTACACCTTC
TRBJ2-5 | TRBV7-2 | . | . | CASSLLGGETQYF | TGTGCCAGCAGCTTACTTGGCGGGGAGACCCAGTACTTC
TRBJ2-5 | TRBV11-2 | . | . | CASRKQQGSLGTQYF | TGTGCCAGCAGGAAGCAGCAGGGGTCGCTCGGAACCCAGTACTTC
TRBJ1-2 | TRBV10-3 | . | TRBD1 | CAISGDRTGLDYGYTF | TGTGCCATCAGCGGCGATCGGACAGGTCTGGACTATGGCTACACCTTC
TRBJ2-7 | TRBV29-1 | . | . | CSVETFIYEQYF | TGCAGCGTTGAGACATTTATTTACGAGCAGTACTTC
TRBJ1-2 | TRBV7-9 | . | TRBD1 | CASSLEVQGAYTF | TGTGCCAGCAGCTTAGAGGTCCAGGGGGCCTACACCTTC
TRBJ2-7 | TRBV5-8 | . | . | CASRSTGLTYEQYF | TGTGCCAGCAGGTCAACAGGGTTAACCTACGAGCAGTACTTC
TRBJ1-1 | TRBV5-6 | . | . | CASSSGIPSAEAFF | TGTGCCAGCAGCTCGGGGATCCCGAGCGCTGAAGCTTTCTTT
TRBJ1-1 | TRBV6-5 | . | . | CASSYSWSTEAFF | TGTGCCAGCAGTTACTCCTGGAGCACTGAAGCTTTCTTT
TRBJ2-7 | TRBV7-2 | . | TRBD1 | CASGRDSRTYEQYF | TGTGCCAGCGGCCGGGACAGCCGTACCTACGAGCAGTACTTC
TRBJ1-2 | TRBV29-1 | . | . | CSVEVQGRVHGYTF | TGCAGCGTTGAAGTACAGGGAAGGGTTCATGGCTACACCTTC
TRBJ2-1 | TRBV4-3 | . | TRBD1 | CASSHSVGTGYNEQFF | TGCGCCAGCAGCCATTCGGTCGGGACAGGGTACAATGAGCAGTTCTTC
TRBJ1-4 | TRBV5-1 | . | . | CASSKNGKSNEKLFF | TGCGCCAGCAGCAAAAACGGGAAATCTAATGAAAAACTGTTTTTT
TRBJ1-5 | TRBV5-5 | . | TRBD1 | CASSPSTGYSQPQHF | TGTGCCAGCAGCCCGTCGACAGGGTATAGTCAGCCCCAGCATTTT
TRBJ1-2 | TRBV7-2 | . | . | CASSLGGQNNYGYTF | TGTGCCAGCAGCTTAGGGGGGCAGAATAACTATGGCTACACCTTC